The 18 T cell receptor beta chains below come from one sample, sequenced in a study of blood T cell repertoires in COVID-19. The assay was immunoSEQ multiplex PCR, and TCRdb's table has in-frame clones only and misses some. The sample includes just over 250,000 clones, approximately 88% seen only once; the top ten take roughly 10%. The sample comprised peripheral blood. These receptors all come from a woman in her 70s with COVID-19, enrolled during active disease.

The rearrangement joins TRBV29-1 to TRBJ1-2; D uncertain. V lost 0 bases and J 7 bases, leaving 9 bases between the germline ends. Looked up from germline, CDR1 is SQVTM and CDR2 is ANQGSEA. The CDR3 covers 12 residues. The CDR3 DNA sequence: TGCAGCGTTGAAGATCTCGTCGGTGGCTACACCTTC. Encoded protein: CSVEDLVGGYTF. Based on the CDR3 plus reference TRBV29-1 and TRBJ1-2, the full variable domain is SAVISQKPSRDICQRGTSLTIQCQVDSQVTMMFWYRQQPGQSLTLIATANQGSEATYESGFVIDKFPISRPNLTFSTLTVSNMSPEDSSIYLCSVEDLVGGYTFGSGTRLTVV.

This chain joins TRBV7-3 and TRBJ2-1; D not certain. Germline CDR1 reads SGHTA; CDR2 reads FQGTGA. CDR3 length equals 14 residues. V lost 0 bases and J lost 12, with 15 bases in between. This chain's CDR3 is CASSLTPRGEVQFF. The CDR3 nucleotides are TGTGCCAGCAGCTTAACCCCTAGAGGAGAAGTGCAGTTCTTC. Supplemented by reference TRBV7-3 and TRBJ2-1, the full variable domain reads GAGVSQTPSNKVTEKGKYVELRCDPISGHTALYWYRQSLGQGPEFLIYFQGTGAADDSGLPNDRFFAVRPEGSVSTLKIQRTERGDSAVYLCASSLTPRGEVQFFGPGTRLTVL.

The CDR3 bases are TGTGCCAGTAGTATAGGGAGGTCACAAGAGACCCAGTACTTC. Protein product: CASSIGRSQETQYF. The rearrangement uses TRBV19 and TRBJ2-5, with TRBD2 as a possible D gene (5 bases). The germline V gene encodes CDR1 LNHDA and CDR2 SQIVND (reference sequence). V was shortened by 1 base and J by 2 bases, with 8 bases between the two germline ends. The CDR3 runs 14 residues.

This clone was detected once. The rearrangement joins TRBV3-1 (or the pseudogene TRBV3-2) to TRBJ1-2, with 9 bases aligning to TRBD1. The germline CDR1 and CDR2 sequences are LGHDT and YNNKEL (reference sequence). After removal of 8 bases from V and 8 bases from J, the junction contained 18 bases not matched to a gene. The CDR3 consists of 16 residues. The CDR3 protein is CASSQTGQGGSVGYTF. In nucleotides, the CDR3 is TGTGCCAGCTCGCAAACGGGACAGGGAGGAAGTGTCGGCTACACCTTC.

The chain employs TRBV6-5 and TRBJ1-2; D gene uncertain. The CDR3 has 14 amino acids. Germline V gene lookup returns CDR1 MNHEY and CDR2 SVGAGI. V dropped 6 bases and J dropped 4 bases, with 15 bases sitting between them. The CDR3 DNA reads TGTGCCAGCAGGGCCGTACGGGAGGGCTATGGCTACACCTTC. This gives the protein CASRAVREGYGYTF.

The rearrangement uses TRBV24-1 and TRBJ2-1, with TRBD1 matching 8 bases. V lost 4 bases, J lost 13 bases, and 8 bases stayed unmatched. The CDR3 contains 13 residues. Germline CDR1 reads KGHDR; CDR2 reads SFDVKD. The CDR3: CATSEYRQGYQFF. The CDR3 nucleotides are TGTGCCACCAGTGAATACCGACAGGGGTATCAGTTCTTC.

The chain combines TRBV28 with TRBJ1-6; perhaps TRBD1 as D (5 bases). This CDR3 has 15 residues. V was cut by 5 bases and J by 5 bases, with 13 bases left in between. Germline values: CDR1 MDHEN, CDR2 SYDVKM. The CDR3 nucleotides read TGTGCCAGCAGTCCCGGGGGGGGACATAATTCACCCCTCCACTTT. Translation: CASSPGGGHNSPLHF.

The gene calls are TRBV7-9 and TRBJ1-6, with TRBD1 as a possible D gene (5 bases). The CDR3 runs 14 residues. CDR1 and CDR2 from the germline V gene are SEHNR and FQNEAQ (reference sequence). The ends were cut back, 2 bases at V and 9 bases at J, with 11 bases in the middle. The CDR3 loop reads CASSLRGEGSPLHF. The CDR3 DNA is TGTGCCAGCAGCTTAAGAGGGGAGGGTTCACCCCTCCACTTT.

The V gene is TRBV7-9, the J gene TRBJ1-1, with a possible D match to TRBD1 (6 bases). This CDR3 is 15 amino acids long. The V gene lost 5 bases and the J gene lost 4 bases, with 17 bases spanning the gap. CDR1 and CDR2 from the germline V gene are SEHNR and FQNEAQ (reference sequence). The chain's CDR3 is CASSPLTGQGTEAFF. CDR3 DNA sequence: TGTGCCAGCAGCCCCCTAACAGGGCAGGGCACTGAAGCTTTCTTT.

V usage is TRBV29-1 and J usage is TRBJ1-3; TRBD1 matches 9 bases. Germline CDR1 reads SQVTM; CDR2 reads ANQGSEA. V shed 7 bases, J shed 4 bases, and the junction held 2 bases outside the gene matches. CDR3 size: 12 residues. The CDR3 is CSAGQGGNTIYF. The CDR3 DNA reads TGCAGCGCTGGACAGGGGGGAAACACCATATATTTT.

This sequence joins TRBV28 and TRBJ2-2; tentatively, D is TRBD1 (6 bases). CDR1 and CDR2 (germline): MDHEN, SYDVKM. The ends were cut back, 6 bases at V and 4 bases at J, with 24 bases in the middle. This CDR3 has 18 amino acids. DNA of the CDR3: TGTGCCAGCAGGTTGGTGTGGGGGCAGGGAACCGCCACCGGGGAGCTGTTTTTT. Residues: CASRLVWGQGTATGELFF.

The chain uses TRBV11-2 and TRBJ2-2; 7 bases are shared with TRBD1. Trimming removed 1 base from V and 3 bases from J; junction bases left unmatched: 2. The CDR3 runs to 15 residues. Germline V CDR1 and CDR2: SGHAT, FQNNGV. The CDR3, as DNA: TGTGCCAGCAGCTTAGTGCAGGGGGACACCGGGGAGCTGTTTTTT. It is translated as CASSLVQGDTGELFF.

The chain uses TRBV5-1 and TRBJ1-1; TRBD1 matches 11 bases. Trimming removed 4 bases from V and 5 bases from J; junction bases left unmatched: 7. Germline loops: CDR1 SGHRS, CDR2 YFSETQ. The CDR3 runs to 15 residues. For the CDR3, the DNA is TGCGCCAGCAGCACCGGACAGGGGGCAGGGACTGAAGCTTTCTTT. Translating gives CASSTGQGAGTEAFF.

The V gene is TRBV24-1, the J gene TRBJ1-5, with TRBD1 as a possible D gene (5 bases). Trimming shortened V by 2 bases and J by 4 bases, and 11 bases separated the two germline ends. Germline V CDR1 and CDR2: KGHDR, SFDVKD. The CDR3 has 15 residues. For the CDR3, the DNA is TGTGCCACCAGTGATTCGGGGGTCCCGAATCAGCCCCAGCATTTT. Encoded protein: CATSDSGVPNQPQHF.

The V call is TRBV19, the J call TRBJ1-5; TRBD1 is a possible D gene (6 bases). Germline V CDR1 and CDR2: LNHDA, SQIVND (reference sequence). The V end was cut by 8 bases, the J end by 7 bases, with 18 bases between. This CDR3 has 14 residues. The CDR3 sequence is CASALYGTRQPQHF. The CDR3 coding sequence is TGTGCCAGTGCCTTATATGGGACAAGACAGCCCCAGCATTTT.

The gene calls are TRBV7-2 and TRBJ2-1; D is undetermined. V was pared by 2 bases and J by 8 bases, with 7 bases between. The V gene's germline CDR1 is SGHTA and CDR2 FQGNSA. The CDR3 loop spans 12 amino acids. In nucleotides, the CDR3 is TGTGCCAGCAGCTTAAGTACTGATGAGCAGTTCTTC. Translated, it gives CASSLSTDEQFF. Combining the CDR3 with reference TRBV7-2 and TRBJ2-1 gives the whole variable domain GAGVSQSPSNKVTEKGKDVELRCDPISGHTALYWYRQSLGQGLEFLIYFQGNSAPDKSGLPSDRFSAERTGGSVSTLTIQRTQQEDSAVYLCASSLSTDEQFFGPGTRLTVL.

The V and J genes are TRBV30 and TRBJ2-5; weak D call: TRBD1 (6 bases). This CDR3 spans 12 amino acids. Germline V gene sequence: CDR1 GTSNPN, CDR2 SVGIG (reference sequence). V was pared by 5 bases and J by 6 bases, with 13 bases between. The DNA for the CDR3 is TGTGCCTGGCACAGGGTTAGAAAGACCCAGTACTTC. It yields the protein CAWHRVRKTQYF.

The V call is TRBV24-1, the J call TRBJ2-1; TRBD2 aligns across 9 bases. The V gene end was trimmed by 0 bases and the J gene end by 5 bases; junction bases not matched to a gene: 7. Germline V gives CDR1 KGHDR, CDR2 SFDVKD. The CDR3 extends over 17 amino acids. The CDR3 nucleotides read TGTGCCACCAGTGATTTGCAGGCTAGCGGGATCCACAATGAGCAGTTCTTC. Translated: CATSDLQASGIHNEQFF.